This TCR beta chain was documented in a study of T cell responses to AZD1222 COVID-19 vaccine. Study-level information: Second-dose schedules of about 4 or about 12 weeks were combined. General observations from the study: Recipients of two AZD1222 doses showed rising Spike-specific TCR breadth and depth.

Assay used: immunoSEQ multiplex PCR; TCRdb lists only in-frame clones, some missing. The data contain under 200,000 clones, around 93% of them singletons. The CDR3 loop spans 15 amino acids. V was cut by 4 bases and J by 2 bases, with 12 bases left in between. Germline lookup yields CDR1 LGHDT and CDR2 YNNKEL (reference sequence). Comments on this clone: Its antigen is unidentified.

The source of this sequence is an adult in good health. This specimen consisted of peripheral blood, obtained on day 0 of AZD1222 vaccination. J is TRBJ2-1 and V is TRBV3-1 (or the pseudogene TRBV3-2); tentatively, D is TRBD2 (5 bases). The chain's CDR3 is CASSRWETAYNEQFF. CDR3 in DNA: TGTGCCAGCAGCCGATGGGAGACCGCCTACAATGAGCAGTTCTTC.